A single T cell receptor beta chain is shown here with its context. Its antigen is not identified. Total RNA was extracted at no less than 6 micrograms per sample. This record belongs to a study of blood T cells in healthy people across ages. Study-wide background: For every two T cells, template switching captured about one barcoded beta molecule.

This CDR3 has 15 amino acids. Germline lookup yields CDR1 MGHRA and CDR2 YSYEKL. Study-wide results and caveats: Expanded clonotype changes were possibly confounded by unknown donor CMV status.

Together with a sample-barcoded 5' primer, a J-beta primer mix was included in a second PCR lasting roughly 6 to 12 cycles. Template switching added a 12-random-nucleotide identifier to every cDNA molecule. TCRdb re-called the 5' RACE reads with MiXCR, one entry per CDR3 protein. The data contain hundreds of thousands of distinct CDR3 sequences, under 25% of them singletons. The TCR originated in a man in his 70s in good health. The chain uses TRBV4-1 and TRBJ2-5, with a weak D call TRBD2 (5 bases). The DNA end is more similar to TRBJ2-1, so the J call may be wrong. Sequencing was done on a sample of blood. CDR3 coding DNA: TGCGCCAGCAGCCAAGATCGGCTAGCTGCCAATGAGCAGTTCTTC. Translation: CASSQDRLAANEQFF.